Listed here are 28 T cell receptor beta chains from one sample, sequenced in a study of cytomegalovirus exposure and HLA in healthy donors. Primers: 60 Vbeta forward and 13 Jbeta reverse. TCRdb keeps only in-frame clones here, not all; method: immunoSEQ multiplex PCR. The table includes about 150,000 clones, roughly 79% detected once. Material: PBMCs. These receptor sequences come from a woman aged 25-40 years in good health and CMV-seronegative.

The DNA for the CDR3 is TGTGCCCGAGACAGGGGGCAGGGATCACCCCTCCACTTT. This gives the protein CARDRGQGSPLHF. The V gene is TRBV30, the J gene TRBJ1-6; 10 bases agree with TRBD1. Germline CDR1 is GTSNPN and CDR2 is SVGIG (reference sequence). CDR3 size: 13 residues. V was pared by 8 bases and J by 10 bases, with 8 bases of the junction left unmatched.

V and J are TRBV7-9 and TRBJ1-6; 11 nucleotides match TRBD1. The germline V gene encodes CDR1 SEHNR and CDR2 FQNEAQ (reference sequence). V gave up 6 bases and J gave up 8 bases; unmatched junction bases: 6. This CDR3 contains 15 residues. The CDR3 region is CASRKGTGGDSPLHF. The CDR3 region has the DNA TGTGCCAGCAGGAAGGGGACAGGGGGAGATTCACCCCTCCACTTT.

The genes are TRBV27 and TRBJ1-2, with 7 bases identical to TRBD1. The V segment lost 5 bases and the J segment 10 bases; nucleotides outside the gene matches: 7. Germline V gene data show CDR1 as MNHEY and CDR2 as SMNVEV (reference sequence). This CDR3 region has 12 residues. The CDR3, as DNA: TGTGCCAGCAGTAAGGACAGGACACTCTACACCTTC. Its protein product is CASSKDRTLYTF.

This clone has just one count. The chain uses TRBV9 and TRBJ1-2; D is perhaps TRBD1 (5 bases). There are 15 residues in the CDR3. Between the trimmed V and J ends, which lost 0 bases and 4 bases, there was a span of 13 bases. Germline assignment: CDR1 SGDLS and CDR2 YYNGEE. The CDR3 loop is CASSVDGGSSYGYTF. CDR3 DNA: TGTGCCAGCAGCGTAGATGGGGGGAGCTCCTATGGCTACACCTTC.

This clone was seen just once. The V gene is TRBV15, the J gene TRBJ2-1; D not certain. Germline loops: CDR1 LNHNV, CDR2 YYDKDF (reference sequence). The CDR3 consists of 14 residues. V was cut by 8 bases and J by 4 bases, with 15 bases left in between. The CDR3, as DNA: TGTGCCACCCAAATCGGAGTCAGTTACAATGAGCAGTTCTTC. It specifies CATQIGVSYNEQFF. The whole variable domain, filled in from reference TRBV15 and TRBJ2-1, reads DAMVIQNPRYQVTQFGKPVTLSCSQTLNHNVMYWYQQKSSQAPKLLFHYYDKDFNNEADTPDNFQSRRPNTSFCFLDIRSPGLGDTAMYLCATQIGVSYNEQFFGPGTRLTVL.

V usage is TRBV6-5 and J usage is TRBJ1-6; possible D gene TRBD1, 6 bases. Germline V gene sequence: CDR1 MNHEY, CDR2 SVGAGI. V lost 7 bases and J lost 6, with 13 bases in between. This CDR3 region has 14 residues. CDR3 DNA sequence: TGTGCCAGCAATCCCAGGGGTCGTAATTCACCCCTCCACTTT. It yields the protein CASNPRGRNSPLHF.

The chain recombines TRBV7-2 with TRBJ2-7; TRBD1 is a possible D gene (6 bases). Germline lookup yields CDR1 SGHTA and CDR2 FQGNSA. V lost 5 bases to trimming and J lost 1 base, with 18 bases between them. The CDR3 sequence is 16 residues long. CDR3: CASSPRWTVPSYEQYF. CDR3 nucleotide sequence: TGTGCCAGCAGCCCAAGATGGACAGTACCATCCTACGAGCAGTACTTC. The variable domain in full, completed from reference TRBV7-2 and TRBJ2-7, reads GAGVSQSPSNKVTEKGKDVELRCDPISGHTALYWYRQSLGQGLEFLIYFQGNSAPDKSGLPSDRFSAERTGGSVSTLTIQRTQQEDSAVYLCASSPRWTVPSYEQYFGPGTRLTVT.

The V and J genes are TRBV7-9 and TRBJ1-1; D is possibly TRBD1 (5 bases). V dropped 3 bases and J dropped 5 bases, with 13 bases sitting between them. This CDR3 spans 14 amino acids. The germline V gene has CDR1 SEHNR and CDR2 FQNEAQ (reference sequence). This CDR3 is CASSFSGLSTEAFF. The DNA for the CDR3 is TGTGCCAGCAGCTTCTCGGGACTGAGTACTGAAGCTTTCTTT.

The chain combines TRBV11-1 with TRBJ2-5; D is unresolved. The ends were cut back, 4 bases at V and 0 bases at J, with 9 bases in the middle. The CDR3 sequence is 14 residues long. CDR1 SGHAT and CDR2 FQDESV come from the germline V gene (reference sequence). DNA of the CDR3: TGTGCCAGCAGCTCCCCCAGGTACCAAGAGACCCAGTACTTC. Its translation is CASSSPRYQETQYF. The full variable domain, its missing parts supplied by reference TRBV11-1 and TRBJ2-5, is EAEVAQSPRYKITEKSQAVAFWCDPISGHATLYWYRQILGQGPELLVQFQDESVVDDSQLPKDRFSAERLKGVDSTLKIQPAELGDSAMYLCASSSPRYQETQYFGPGTRLLVL.

V and J are TRBV6-5 and TRBJ1-1; a possible D gene is TRBD1 (5 bases). The V end was cut by 5 bases, the J end by 5 bases, with 15 bases between. Germline V gives CDR1 MNHEY, CDR2 SVGAGI. The CDR3 has 14 residues. The CDR3 nucleotides read TGTGCCAGCAGTGCCCAGGGAGGGCTTACTGAAGCTTTCTTT. Its translation: CASSAQGGLTEAFF.

This clone was counted a single time. This chain connects TRBV6-6 to TRBJ2-1, with 9 nucleotides matching TRBD2. The V segment lost 6 bases and the J segment 8 bases; nucleotides outside the gene matches: 8. The CDR3 has 14 amino acids. Germline lookup yields CDR1 MNHNY and CDR2 SVGAGI (reference sequence). CDR3 loop: CASSSKGLADEQFF. The DNA for the CDR3 is TGTGCCAGCAGCTCGAAGGGACTAGCAGATGAGCAGTTCTTC.

The rearrangement uses TRBV6-4 and TRBJ1-1; perhaps TRBD1 as D (5 bases). Germline V gene data show CDR1 as MRHNA and CDR2 as SNTAGT. V gave up 8 bases and J gave up 3 bases, with 19 bases separating them. The CDR3 has 15 residues. DNA of the CDR3: TGTGCCAGCCTTAAAGAGGCAGGGAGGGACACTGAAGCTTTCTTT. Residues: CASLKEAGRDTEAFF.

The rearrangement uses TRBV27 and TRBJ2-7; TRBD1 agrees at 7 bases. Looked up from germline, CDR1 is MNHEY and CDR2 is SMNVEV (reference sequence). There are 12 residues in the CDR3. V shed 5 bases and J 5 bases; nucleotides not matched to a gene: 3. The CDR3 DNA is TGTGCCAGCAGTACCGACAGGGACGAGCAGTACTTC. Its translation: CASSTDRDEQYF.

This clone was detected once. The chain is built from TRBV10-2 and TRBJ1-2; 9 bases are a match to TRBD1. With V trimmed by 2 bases and J by 8 bases, 9 bases remained unmatched. The CDR3 extends over 15 amino acids. Germline assignment: CDR1 WSHSY and CDR2 SAAADI. CDR3 amino acids: CASSEGGQGIEGYTF. The CDR3 DNA follows: TGCGCCAGCAGTGAGGGGGGACAGGGAATAGAAGGCTACACCTTC.

This clone came up once. The chain has TRBV19 and TRBJ1-3; TRBD1 is a possible D gene (5 bases). V shed 0 bases and J shed 0 bases, with 18 bases lying between them. The CDR3 covers 19 residues. Germline V gene sequence: CDR1 LNHDA, CDR2 SQIVND (reference sequence). The CDR3, as DNA: TGTGCCAGTAGTATAGATCTCTGGAGGGGATCAATCTCTGGAAACACCATATATTTT. Its translation: CASSIDLWRGSISGNTIYF.

The chain has TRBV6-1 and TRBJ1-1; D gene uncertain. V was trimmed by 5 bases and J by 13 bases, leaving 8 bases between them. The CDR3 runs to 9 residues. From germline, CDR1 is MNHNS and CDR2 SASEGT. CDR3 protein: CASSLGLFF. In DNA form, the CDR3 reads TGTGCCAGCAGTCTTGGCCTTTTCTTT.

This sequence joins TRBV7-2 and TRBJ1-4; 7 bases line up with TRBD1. Germline trimming cut 1 base from V and 8 bases from J; bases unmatched to any gene: 4. CDR3 size: 14 residues. CDR1 and CDR2 from the germline V gene are SGHTA and FQGNSA. The CDR3 DNA reads as TGTGCCAGCAGCTTAGTGACAGGGAACGAAAAACTGTTTTTT. It is translated as CASSLVTGNEKLFF.

V and J are TRBV2 and TRBJ1-5; TRBD1 matches 7 bases. From germline, CDR1 is SNHLY and CDR2 FYNNEI. CDR3 length equals 14 residues. With V trimmed by 5 bases and J by 3 bases, 4 bases remained unmatched. CDR3 coding DNA: TGTGCCAGCAGTAAGGGACAGTACAATCAGCCCCAGCATTTT. The encoded protein is CASSKGQYNQPQHF.

The chain employs TRBV19 and TRBJ1-2, with 9 bases matching TRBD1. V lost 0 bases and J lost 7; bases outside the gene matches: 6. This CDR3 is 15 amino acids long. Germline V lookup: CDR1 LNHDA, CDR2 SQIVND (reference sequence). CDR3 protein: CASSIDPQTGGGYTF. CDR3 coding DNA: TGTGCCAGTAGTATAGACCCTCAGACAGGGGGTGGCTACACCTTC.

The chain links TRBV6-5 to TRBJ1-4, with 7 bases fitting TRBD1. There are 14 residues in the CDR3. Per germline, CDR1 MNHEY and CDR2 SVGAGI. Unmatched junction bases numbered 4, after V lost 5 bases and J lost 4 bases. The CDR3 DNA reads as TGTGCCAGCAGTCTCGACAGGGTTAATGAAAAACTGTTTTTT. This translates into CASSLDRVNEKLFF.

The chain employs TRBV9 and TRBJ2-7; TRBD1 matches at 11 bases. The V segment lost 4 bases and the J segment 4 bases; nucleotides outside the gene matches: 4. The CDR3 covers 14 residues. Germline CDR1 reads SGDLS; CDR2 reads YYNGEE. The CDR3 bases are TGTGCCAGCAGCCCCGGACAGGGGGCTTACGAGCAGTACTTC. This gives the protein CASSPGQGAYEQYF.

This clone was seen a single time. The chain links TRBV5-1 to TRBJ2-7, with a weak D call TRBD2 (6 bases). Trimming removed 0 bases from V and 0 bases from J, with 13 bases in between. Looked up from germline, CDR1 is SGHRS and CDR2 is YFSETQ. The CDR3 extends over 16 amino acids. The CDR3 nucleotides are TGCGCCAGCAGCTTGGGTGCGGGACTGGCCTCCTACGAGCAGTACTTC. Translated, it gives CASSLGAGLASYEQYF.

This chain joins TRBV11-3 and TRBJ2-5; tentatively, D is TRBD1 (6 bases). The CDR3 contains 16 residues. Germline CDR1 and CDR2: SGHNT and YENEEA. Between the trimmed V and J ends, which lost 1 base and 2 bases, there was a span of 14 bases. CDR3 nucleotide sequence: TGTGCCAGCAGCTTAGGGCGACAGGACCTTCAAGAGACCCAGTACTTC. Translation: CASSLGRQDLQETQYF.

V is TRBV7-2 and J is TRBJ2-2; possibly TRBD1 for D (6 bases). CDR1 SGHTA and CDR2 FQGNSA come from the germline V gene. Trimming shortened V by 0 bases and J by 2 bases, and 13 bases separated the two germline ends. CDR3 size: 17 residues. In DNA form, the CDR3 reads TGTGCCAGCAGCTTAGCGAGGGCAGGGGTAAACACCGGGGAGCTGTTTTTT. Protein sequence: CASSLARAGVNTGELFF.

This clone was counted once. One end of the junction varies from germline; a read error may be responsible. Other DNA sequences of this sample code for an identical CDR3. V usage is TRBV27 and J usage is TRBJ1-1; 8 nucleotides match TRBD1. The CDR3 contains 14 residues. The V gene's germline CDR1 is MNHEY and CDR2 SMNVEV (reference sequence). The CDR3, as DNA: TGTGCCAGCAGTACAGGACAGGGTAACACCGAAGCTTTCTTT. Protein sequence: CASSTGQGNTEAFF.

V usage is TRBV21-1 and J usage is TRBJ2-7; the listed D gene, TRBD2, was not tested against the DNA. TRBV21-1 is reported as a pseudogene. CDR3 length: 15 amino acids. The chain's CDR3 is CASSISGGISYEQYF. For the CDR3, the DNA is TGTGCCAGCAGCATTAGCGGGGGGATCTCATACGAGCAGTACTTC.

The rearrangement joins TRBV5-1 to TRBJ1-1, with D possibly matching TRBD1 (5 bases). Deletions cut 2 bases from V and 2 bases from J, with 10 bases between. CDR3 length: 14 residues. Germline CDR1 and CDR2: SGHRS and YFSETQ. DNA for the CDR3: TGCGCCAGCAGCTTAACAGGCTTCAACACTGAAGCTTTCTTT. Amino acid sequence: CASSLTGFNTEAFF.

V is TRBV5-6 and J is TRBJ1-4, with 10 bases that match TRBD1. The CDR3 is made up of 15 amino acids. Germline V gene sequence: CDR1 SGHDT, CDR2 YYEEEE. The V segment lost 2 bases and the J segment 6 bases; nucleotides outside the gene matches: 4. As DNA, the CDR3 is TGTGCCAGCAGCTTCCTCGGGACAGGGGATGAAAAACTGTTTTTT. It translates to CASSFLGTGDEKLFF.